The next 27 T cell receptor beta chains were all read from a single sample in a study of blood T cell repertoires in COVID-19. Data came from immunoSEQ multiplex PCR; TCRdb stores just in-frame clones and leaves some out. Of roughly 200,000 clones listed, about 88% are singletons. Sequenced: peripheral blood. Receptor source: a man aged 65 to 85 with acute or convalescent COVID-19.

This chain links TRBV6-5 with TRBJ2-4; D may be TRBD2 (5 bases). Trimming took off 4 bases at V and 10 bases at J, with 11 bases between the two ends. This CDR3 spans 12 amino acids. Germline-derived CDR1 and CDR2 are MNHEY and SVGAGI. The CDR3 nucleotides are TGTGCCAGCAGTTCCCCGGGGTCTATTCAGTACTTC. Translated, it gives CASSSPGSIQYF.

V usage is TRBV6-5 and J usage is TRBJ2-1; 9 nucleotides match TRBD2. The CDR3 consists of 15 residues. Germline assignment: CDR1 MNHEY and CDR2 SVGAGI. The junction had 5 bases not matched to a gene; V was cut back by 5 bases and J by 3 bases. The CDR3 coding sequence is TGTGCCAGCAGTACGCGGGAGGGCCTCTACAATGAGCAGTTCTTC. Its translation is CASSTREGLYNEQFF.

The genes are TRBV30 and TRBJ2-7; D possibly corresponds to TRBD1 (6 bases). Between the trimmed V and J ends, which lost 1 base and 0 bases, there was a span of 13 bases. This CDR3 region has 15 residues. Germline V lookup: CDR1 GTSNPN, CDR2 SVGIG (reference sequence). This CDR3 is CAWSAPGHISYEQYF. Written as DNA, the CDR3 is TGTGCCTGGAGTGCTCCGGGACACATCTCCTACGAGCAGTACTTC. The whole variable domain, filled in from reference TRBV30 and TRBJ2-7, reads SQTIHQWPATLVQPVGSPLSLECTVEGTSNPNLYWYRQAAGRGLQLLFYSVGIGQISSEVPQNLSASRPQDRQFILSSKKLLLSDSGFYLCAWSAPGHISYEQYFGPGTRLTVT.

This clone was seen once. The V and J genes are TRBV28 and TRBJ2-7; the match to TRBD2 covers 9 bases. V shed 6 bases and J 3 bases; nucleotides not matched to a gene: 6. Per germline, CDR1 MDHEN and CDR2 SYDVKM. The CDR3 spans 14 residues. CDR3 in amino acids: CASRPSGGNYEQYF. The CDR3 region has the DNA TGTGCCAGCAGACCCAGCGGGGGGAACTACGAGCAGTACTTC. The full variable domain, in which reference TRBV28 and TRBJ2-7 provide the parts outside the CDR3, is DVKVTQSSRYLVKRTGEKVFLECVQDMDHENMFWYRQDPGLGLRLIYFSYDVKMKEKGDIPEGYSVSREKKERFSLILESASTNQTSMYLCASRPSGGNYEQYFGPGTRLTVT.

This rearrangement joins TRBV7-3 to TRBJ2-2, with TRBD2 matching over 8 bases. CDR3 length: 16 residues. V was pared by 2 bases and J by 7 bases, with 9 bases of the junction left unmatched. CDR1 SGHTA and CDR2 FQGTGA come from the germline V gene. DNA for the CDR3: TGTGCCAGCAGCTTACGGTCCGGGAGGGCCAACGGGGAGCTGTTTTTT. Its translation is CASSLRSGRANGELFF.

A single count supports this clone. The gene calls are TRBV19 and TRBJ2-5; the match to TRBD1 covers 9 bases. Germline trimming cut 6 bases from V and 3 bases from J; bases unmatched to any gene: 2. CDR1 is LNHDA, CDR2 SQIVND, per germline (reference sequence). The CDR3 spans 13 residues. For the CDR3, the DNA is TGTGCCAGTAGGACAGGGGGGAAAGAGACCCAGTACTTC. It translates to CASRTGGKETQYF.

V usage is TRBV9 and J usage is TRBJ1-5; D not resolved. The CDR3 consists of 13 residues. Germline V gene sequence: CDR1 SGDLS, CDR2 YYNGEE. The V gene lost 3 bases and the J gene lost 9 bases, with 13 bases spanning the gap. CDR3 sequence reads: CASSEVEEGPQHF. For the CDR3, the DNA is TGTGCCAGCAGCGAAGTCGAGGAGGGGCCCCAGCATTTT.

CDR3 sequence: CASSPGLAGAYNEQFF. As DNA, the CDR3 is TGCGCCAGCAGCCCGGGACTAGCGGGAGCCTACAATGAGCAGTTCTTC. The chain uses TRBV5-1 and TRBJ2-1; 14 nucleotides line up with TRBD2. This CDR3 has 16 residues. The V and J ends lost 4 bases and 2 bases, in that order; junction bases with no gene match: 2. Germline V gene sequence: CDR1 SGHRS, CDR2 YFSETQ.

The CDR3 sequence is CASSYSQGVPTEAFF. In nucleotides, the CDR3 is TGTGCCAGCAGTTACAGCCAGGGGGTGCCGACTGAAGCTTTCTTT. This rearrangement joins TRBV6-5 to TRBJ1-1; TRBD1 matches 7 bases. CDR3 length: 15 amino acids. V gave up 2 bases and J gave up 5 bases; unmatched junction bases: 8. In germline, CDR1 is MNHEY, CDR2 SVGAGI.

The CDR3 region has the DNA TGTGCCAGCAGCTTAGCGCTGGGACAGGGGACTTACTACGAGCAGTACTTC. Its protein product is CASSLALGQGTYYEQYF. J is TRBJ2-7 and V is TRBV7-9; TRBD1 agrees at 10 bases. Germline V lookup: CDR1 SEHNR, CDR2 FQNEAQ (reference sequence). Trimming removed 0 bases from V and 3 bases from J; junction bases left unmatched: 8. The CDR3 length is 17 residues.

The chain is built from TRBV28 and TRBJ1-3; D unclear. This CDR3 spans 13 amino acids. The germline CDR1 and CDR2 sequences are MDHEN and SYDVKM. V was shortened by 2 bases and J by 4 bases, with 6 bases between the two germline ends. The CDR3 bases are TGTGCCAGCAGTTTAAATATCGGAAACACCATATATTTT. This codes for CASSLNIGNTIYF.

V is TRBV28 and J is TRBJ1-5; 7 nucleotides match TRBD1. Per germline, CDR1 MDHEN and CDR2 SYDVKM. Trimming removed 8 bases from V and 6 bases from J; junction bases left unmatched: 10. This CDR3 is built from 14 residues. The CDR3 sequence is CASAPQGVGQPQHF. The CDR3 nucleotides are TGTGCCAGCGCCCCTCAGGGGGTCGGTCAGCCCCAGCATTTT.

V usage is TRBV19 and J usage is TRBJ2-3, with 7 bases that match TRBD1. The V gene's germline CDR1 is LNHDA and CDR2 SQIVND (reference sequence). J lost 0 bases, V lost 6 bases, and 3 bases had no gene match. The CDR3 has 14 amino acids. The CDR3 DNA sequence: TGTGCCAGTAGCCGACAGGGTAGCACAGATACGCAGTATTTT. It codes for CASSRQGSTDTQYF.

The chain employs TRBV7-9 and TRBJ1-1; D unresolved. Germline V gene lookup returns CDR1 SEHNR and CDR2 FQNEAQ (reference sequence). CDR3 size: 14 residues. Trimming took 2 bases from V and 1 from J, leaving 8 bases between them. CDR3 sequence (DNA): TGTGCCAGCAGCTTATGGTCCGGGAACACTGAAGCTTTCTTT. It specifies CASSLWSGNTEAFF.

V and J are TRBV19 and TRBJ2-7, with 9 nucleotides matching TRBD1. J was trimmed by 3 bases and V by 9 bases; bases with no gene match: 12. The CDR3 has 15 amino acids. Germline loops: CDR1 LNHDA, CDR2 SQIVND (reference sequence). CDR3 sequence: CASAPRSTGGYEQYF. The CDR3, as DNA: TGTGCCAGCGCTCCTCGATCGACAGGGGGCTACGAGCAGTACTTC.

This chain uses TRBV21-1 with TRBJ2-7; whether TRBD1, the table's D call, matches the DNA was not checked. TRBV21-1 is deemed a pseudogene. CDR3 size: 17 residues. The CDR3 region has the DNA TGTGCCAGCAGCAATCAGTCTCGGACATTGAGCTCCTACGAGCAGTACTTC. It yields the protein CASSNQSRTLSSYEQYF.

The V and J genes are TRBV14 and TRBJ1-5; TRBD1 is a possible D gene (5 bases). Per germline, CDR1 SGHDN and CDR2 FVKESK. This CDR3 comprises 15 residues. V lost 1 base and J lost 2, with 9 bases in between. CDR3 sequence reads: CASSQGGRGNQPQHF. The CDR3 region has the DNA TGTGCCAGCAGCCAAGGGGGCCGGGGCAATCAGCCCCAGCATTTT.

The V call is TRBV19, the J call TRBJ2-3, with TRBD2 matching 11 bases. CDR3 length: 18 amino acids. Germline V CDR1 and CDR2: LNHDA, SQIVND (reference sequence). V lost 5 bases and J lost 0; bases outside the gene matches: 10. CDR3 region: CASSSRRLAGGSTDTQYF. The DNA of the CDR3 is TGTGCCAGTAGTTCCCGACGCTTAGCGGGAGGGAGCACAGATACGCAGTATTTT. The entire variable domain, with the rest obtained from reference TRBV19 and TRBJ2-3, is as follows: DGGITQSPKYLFRKEGQNVTLSCEQNLNHDAMYWYRQDPGQGLRLIYYSQIVNDFQKGDIAEGYSVSREKKESFPLTVTSAQKNPTAFYLCASSSRRLAGGSTDTQYFGPGTRLTVL.

The chain links TRBV5-4 to TRBJ1-3; no clear D. The CDR3 spans 14 residues. The V end was cut by 0 bases, the J end by 4 bases, with 8 bases between. Germline V lookup: CDR1 SGHNT, CDR2 YYREEE (reference sequence). CDR3 loop: CASSLETAGNTIYF. The CDR3 DNA sequence: TGTGCCAGCAGCTTGGAAACAGCAGGAAACACCATATATTTT.

The rearrangement joins TRBV5-1 to TRBJ2-5, with 7 bases identical to TRBD1. The CDR3 sequence is 17 residues long. After removal of 0 bases from V and 3 bases from J, the junction contained 11 bases not matched to a gene. CDR1 and CDR2 (germline): SGHRS, YFSETQ. This CDR3 reads CASSLDKRTGRKETQYF. CDR3 bases: TGCGCCAGCAGCTTGGACAAGCGGACAGGACGAAAAGAGACCCAGTACTTC.

CDR3 sequence reads: CASSLGFSAEQYF. The CDR3 nucleotides read TGTGCCAGCAGCTTAGGGTTTAGCGCCGAGCAGTACTTC. V gene TRBV7-2 combines with J gene TRBJ2-7; D may be TRBD2 (5 bases). The CDR3 sequence is 13 residues long. Germline V gives CDR1 SGHTA, CDR2 FQGNSA. The V and J ends lost 1 base and 6 bases respectively, with 10 bases between them.

The chain employs TRBV2 and TRBJ2-1, with D perhaps TRBD2 (6 bases). This CDR3 has 15 amino acids. V lost 10 bases and J lost 0, with 16 bases in between. In germline, CDR1 is SNHLY, CDR2 FYNNEI. The CDR3 bases are TGTGCCACTGACCGGCGGGGCGGCTCCTACAATGAGCAGTTCTTC. Translated, it gives CATDRRGGSYNEQFF.

The J gene is TRBJ2-2, the V gene TRBV6-6; 12 bases line up with TRBD1. Germline values: CDR1 MNHNY, CDR2 SVGAGI (reference sequence). V lost 5 bases to trimming and J lost 3 bases; unmatched junction nucleotides: 13. The CDR3 loop spans 19 amino acids. CDR3 sequence: CASSPRDRGRLIYTGELFF. CDR3 bases: TGTGCCAGCAGTCCCCGGGACAGGGGGCGCCTGATTTACACCGGGGAGCTGTTTTTT.

The CDR3 region is CASSSLGLAGSSYNEQFF. The DNA of the CDR3 is TGTGCCAGCAGCTCCCTAGGACTAGCGGGATCATCCTACAATGAGCAGTTCTTC. This rearrangement joins TRBV7-9 to TRBJ2-1; TRBD2 matches 12 bases. CDR3 length: 18 amino acids. V shed 4 bases, J shed 1 base, and the junction held 8 bases outside the gene matches. The germline V gene has CDR1 SEHNR and CDR2 FQNEAQ (reference sequence).

This clone was counted only a few times. The J gene is TRBJ2-5, the V gene TRBV9; TRBD2 might be the D (5 bases). Deletions cut 3 bases from V and 5 bases from J, with 17 bases between. The germline CDR1 and CDR2 sequences are SGDLS and YYNGEE. This CDR3 region has 15 residues. In DNA form, the CDR3 reads TGTGCCAGCAGCGACCCTCGTACTCCGGGGGAGACCCAGTACTTC. This encodes CASSDPRTPGETQYF.

The V gene is TRBV24-1, the J gene TRBJ2-1; 7 bases are a match to TRBD1. V was clipped by 4 bases and J by 2 bases; unmatched bases: 10. This CDR3 has 17 amino acids. Germline V gene data show CDR1 as KGHDR and CDR2 as SFDVKD. CDR3 DNA sequence: TGTGCCACCAGTGACCCCGGGACAGCAAAAACCTACAATGAGCAGTTCTTC. Amino acid sequence: CATSDPGTAKTYNEQFF.

This sequence joins TRBV5-4 and TRBJ2-1; tentative D call: TRBD1 (5 bases). This CDR3 contains 13 residues. From germline, CDR1 is SGHNT and CDR2 YYREEE (reference sequence). Trimming took 4 bases from V and 5 from J, leaving 10 bases between them. The CDR3 protein is CASSPDRNNEQFF. DNA for the CDR3: TGTGCCAGCAGCCCAGACAGAAACAATGAGCAGTTCTTC.